This TCR beta chain was captured in a study of control samples from healthy donors and cancer patients. Profiled with immunoSEQ multiplex PCR; TCRdb holds only in-frame clones, not every one. The sample carries 75,000 or so clones, about 92% recorded once. This clone was observed a single time. This CDR3 comprises 16 residues. Germline V gives CDR1 LNHDA, CDR2 SQIVND (reference sequence). Unmatched junction bases numbered 6, after V lost 3 bases and J lost 6 bases. The sequence was obtained from a man aged 60 to 75 with colorectal cancer. Sequencing was performed on PBMCs. V and J are TRBV19 and TRBJ2-1; 12 positions agree with TRBD2. The CDR3 DNA sequence: TGTGCCAGTAGTATCCCCCTAGCGGGGGGGCTCAATGAGCAGTTCTTC. Its protein is CASSIPLAGGLNEQFF.